This T cell receptor (beta chain) stems from a study of cytomegalovirus exposure and HLA in healthy donors. Whole-study context: In a later analysis, the roughly 130 validation repertoires were reported to have used the same platform as the roughly 670 first-cohort repertoires. Study observations and caveats: The study put 150 or so TCR beta chains on its list as cytomegalovirus-associated.

The assay was immunoSEQ multiplex PCR, and TCRdb's table has in-frame clones only and misses some. The repertoire has roughly 220,000 clones, over 80% of them found once; the top ten carry more than 13%. Note on this clone: The antigen is not known.

Germline V gives CDR1 MNHNS, CDR2 SASEGT. CDR3 length: 14 residues. Trimming took 6 bases from V and 0 from J, leaving 8 bases between them. The chain is built from TRBV6-1 and TRBJ1-4, with D hard to call. The source material was PBMCs. This receptor was taken from a woman aged 25-40 years in good health and CMV-seropositive. The CDR3 sequence is CASRTATTNEKLFF. In DNA, the CDR3 is TGTGCCAGCAGAACAGCTACAACTAATGAAAAACTGTTTTTT.